This T cell receptor beta chain was sequenced during a study of vaccination and CD4 T cells after COVID-19. V was clipped by 3 bases and J by 2 bases, with 7 bases between them. Germline CDR1 is KGHSH and CDR2 is LQKENI. This CDR3 region has 13 residues. Treatment: roughly 11-day PBMC culture with coronavirus spike peptide pools or control peptides (ViraFEST assay). An Oncomine TCR Beta short-read assay was used to sequence the DNA from cultured CD4+ T cells. Via MiXCR, TCRdb re-called the PCR reads, giving one row per CDR3 protein. The sample includes about 25,000 distinct CDR3 sequences, over 60% of them seen just once. On this clonotype: Antigen unknown.

The TCR sequence derives from a human donor who received a COVID-19 vaccine. The chain uses TRBV18 and TRBJ1-2; D is unresolved. Sequencing used CD4+ T cells from blood, cultured in vitro, obtained after SARS-CoV-2 vaccination. The CDR3: CASSPTANYGYTF. The CDR3 DNA follows: TGTGCCAGCTCACCCACGGCGAACTATGGCTACACCTTC.